One sample yielded the 14 T cell receptor beta chains listed below, sequenced in a study of shared clonotypes between healthy human individuals (TCRdb year 2020). The library was generated by the immunoSEQ multiplex PCR assay. TCRdb obtained this table from immuneACCESS and retained in-frame rearrangements with V and J assigned. These tables miss some clones; where compared with another copy, unresolved V genes account for less than half of the shortfall, and the remainder is unexplained. Across this sample there are more than 2 million clones, with almost 96% seen only once. Together, the top ten hold about 0.13% of the sample. Sequenced material: naive CD4+ T cells sorted from blood. The cell subset or site label, read with the paper, signifies: CD45RA+ positively selected. The source of these receptors is a man younger than 35 in good health.

The chain recombines TRBV7-2 with TRBJ2-1, with unresolved D. The CDR3 length is 13 residues. Germline loops: CDR1 SGHTA, CDR2 FQGNSA. V lost 1 base to trimming and J lost 13 bases, with 14 bases between them. In DNA, the CDR3 is TGTGCCAGCAGCTTAGACATGGGAACCGGCCAGTTCTTC. It yields the protein CASSLDMGTGQFF.

The chain's CDR3 is CASSATWEATYEQYF. DNA of the CDR3: TGTGCCAGCAGTGCGACGTGGGAGGCAACCTACGAGCAGTACTTC. V gene TRBV27 combines with J gene TRBJ2-7; D perhaps matches TRBD2 (6 bases). The CDR3 has 15 amino acids. Looked up from germline, CDR1 is MNHEY and CDR2 is SMNVEV (reference sequence). V gave up 5 bases and J gave up 2 bases, with 16 bases separating them.

The CDR3 here is CASSRMQLPSYEQYF. In nucleotides, the CDR3 is TGTGCCAGCAGCCGGATGCAGCTCCCCTCCTACGAGCAGTACTTC. J is TRBJ2-7 and V is TRBV7-6; D unclear. Germline V gene data show CDR1 as SGHVS and CDR2 as FNYEAQ. Trimming shortened V by 5 bases and J by 0 bases, and 14 bases separated the two germline ends. The CDR3 totals 15 residues.

This clone was seen a single time. The V and J genes are TRBV27 and TRBJ1-6, with D perhaps matching TRBD1 (5 bases). Germline V gene lookup returns CDR1 MNHEY and CDR2 SMNVEV (reference sequence). V lost 1 base, J lost 0 bases, and 19 bases lay in between. The CDR3 covers 20 residues. CDR3 sequence: CASSLYGGWGSSSYNSPLHF. In nucleotides, the CDR3 is TGTGCCAGCAGTTTATATGGGGGATGGGGATCCAGCTCCTATAATTCACCCCTCCACTTT.

The chain has TRBV7-9 and TRBJ2-1, with D perhaps being TRBD1 or TRBD2 (5 bases each). Trimming left V 3 bases short and J 8 bases short, with 20 bases between. This CDR3 is built from 16 residues. Germline assignment: CDR1 SEHNR and CDR2 FQNEAQ (reference sequence). In nucleotides, the CDR3 is TGTGCCAGCAGCTTCGATCGACTACTAAAAGGGGATGAGCAGTTCTTC. The encoded protein is CASSFDRLLKGDEQFF.

In regard to this clone: The sample carries other DNA sequences with the same CDR3. The chain links TRBV5-1 to TRBJ1-4; perhaps TRBD1 as D (5 bases). Germline-derived CDR1 and CDR2 are SGHRS and YFSETQ. This CDR3 region has 14 residues. V lost 2 bases to trimming and J lost 4 bases, with 9 bases between them. The CDR3 protein is CASSFGTGNEKLFF. CDR3 DNA sequence: TGCGCCAGCAGCTTCGGGACGGGTAATGAAAAACTGTTTTTT.

The J gene is TRBJ1-4, the V gene TRBV9; 8 bases align to TRBD1. The germline V gene has CDR1 SGDLS and CDR2 YYNGEE. The V gene end was trimmed by 0 bases and the J gene end by 8 bases; junction bases not matched to a gene: 9. This CDR3 is 16 amino acids long. The CDR3 sequence is CASSVGGGQGAEKLFF. The CDR3 nucleotides read TGTGCCAGCAGCGTAGGGGGAGGACAGGGTGCCGAAAAACTGTTTTTT.

This clone was detected only a few times. The V gene is TRBV6-1, the J gene TRBJ2-2; 7 bases align to TRBD1. Germline lookup yields CDR1 MNHNS and CDR2 SASEGT. J lost 4 bases, V lost 4 bases, and 3 bases had no gene match. CDR3 length: 14 amino acids. As DNA, the CDR3 is TGTGCCAGCAGTGGACAGGGATCCACCGGGGAGCTGTTTTTT. Protein: CASSGQGSTGELFF.

The chain is built from TRBV28 and TRBJ1-5; D is undetermined. Germline CDR1 is MDHEN and CDR2 is SYDVKM. The V end lost 3 bases, the J end lost 2 bases, and 11 bases lay between the germline ends. The CDR3 is made up of 15 amino acids. The CDR3 loop is CASSFWAIGNQPQHF. The CDR3 DNA reads as TGTGCCAGCAGTTTTTGGGCTATCGGCAATCAGCCCCAGCATTTT.

CDR3 DNA sequence: TGTGCCACCTCATCCCACCAACAGCCTTCGGGCTACACCTTC. The encoded protein is CATSSHQQPSGYTF. The chain recombines TRBV6-5 with TRBJ1-2; D is unresolved. V was cut by 10 bases and J by 8 bases, with 23 bases left in between. Germline assignment: CDR1 MNHEY and CDR2 SVGAGI. The CDR3 is made up of 14 amino acids.

A word on this clone: Within the sample, other DNA sequences also encode this same CDR3. The gene calls are TRBV6-6 and TRBJ2-7, with 8 bases that match TRBD2. This CDR3 spans 15 amino acids. The trim removed 2 bases at V and 0 bases at J, leaving 3 bases unmatched. Per the germline V gene, CDR1 is MNHNY and CDR2 is SVGAGI (reference sequence). CDR3 protein: CASSYQAGGSYEQYF. The DNA of the CDR3 is TGTGCCAGCAGTTACCAGGCGGGAGGCTCCTACGAGCAGTACTTC.

Concerning this clone itself: The same CDR3 is also encoded by other DNA sequences in this sample. This chain's CDR3 is CASSVDPAGDYEQYF. In DNA, the CDR3 is TGTGCCAGCAGCGTAGATCCAGCGGGGGACTACGAGCAGTACTTC. This chain uses TRBV9 with TRBJ2-7; 8 bases agree with TRBD2. V dropped 0 bases and J dropped 3; count of bases not matched to a gene: 5. This CDR3 contains 15 residues. Germline assignment: CDR1 SGDLS and CDR2 YYNGEE. Using reference TRBV9 and TRBJ2-7 for the parts outside the CDR3, the full variable domain is DSGVTQTPKHLITATGQRVTLRCSPRSGDLSVYWYQQSLDQGLQFLIQYYNGEERAKGNILERFSAQQFPDLHSELNLSSLELGDSALYFCASSVDPAGDYEQYFGPGTRLTVT.

Only one count was recorded for this clone. The gene calls are TRBV5-4 and TRBJ1-4; 12 nucleotides align to TRBD1. This CDR3 has 17 residues. V dropped 2 bases and J dropped 7; count of bases not matched to a gene: 9. In germline, CDR1 is SGHNT, CDR2 YYREEE (reference sequence). DNA of the CDR3: TGTGCCAGCAGCTTAAGCCGGGACAGGGGGCAAGGTGAAAAACTGTTTTTT. Protein sequence: CASSLSRDRGQGEKLFF.

The V and J genes are TRBV5-6 and TRBJ1-2, with D perhaps matching TRBD1 (6 bases). The germline gives CDR1 SGHDT, CDR2 YYEEEE. The CDR3 totals 13 residues. V dropped 2 bases and J dropped 2 bases, with 7 bases sitting between them. The CDR3 loop is CASSFTGNYGYTF. The CDR3 DNA reads as TGTGCCAGCAGCTTCACAGGGAACTATGGCTACACCTTC.